This is a list of T cell receptor beta chains from one sample in a study of blood T cell repertoires in COVID-19. The method was immunoSEQ multiplex PCR; TCRdb's version includes in-frame clones alone and lacks a portion of them. The sample contains a few hundred thousand clones, about 87% of which appear only once. What was sequenced was PBMCs or T cells enriched from blood (not recorded which). All receptors come from a man younger than 30 with acute COVID-19. Each CDR3 is given with its conserved first and last residue. A D gene is named only where the DNA matches it firmly. A row's size may be missing; if present it is once, few, many or a size class.

length	V	D	size	J	CDR3	DNA
17	TRBV7-9	-	-	TRBJ2-1	CASSLVGGAGSYNEQFF	TGTGCCAGCAGCTTAGTTGGGGGCGCCGGCTCCTACAATGAGCAGTTCTTC
14	TRBV30	TRBD1	once	TRBJ2-7	CAWKRGTGGYEQYF	TGTGCCTGGAAAAGAGGGACAGGGGGATACGAGCAGTACTTC
13	TRBV5-4	TRBD2	-	TRBJ2-7	CASGIAGVDEQYF	TGTGCCAGCGGAATAGCGGGAGTGGACGAGCAGTACTTC
13	TRBV6-5	-	-	TRBJ1-1	CASSYSLNTEAFF	TGTGCCAGCAGTTACTCCCTAAACACTGAAGCTTTCTTT
13	TRBV30	-	-	TRBJ1-2	CAWSGQGQYGYTF	TGTGCCTGGAGTGGGCAGGGCCAATATGGCTACACCTTC
14	TRBV2	TRBD2	-	TRBJ2-1	CASIGAGGSDEQFF	TGTGCCAGCATTGGAGCGGGAGGGTCGGATGAGCAGTTCTTC
17	TRBV19	-	few	TRBJ1-1	CASSIVRRETANTEAFF	TGTGCCAGTAGTATAGTTCGCCGGGAGACAGCCAACACTGAAGCTTTCTTT
15	TRBV27	-	-	TRBJ1-3	CASSLWGRSGNTIYF	TGTGCCAGCAGTTTATGGGGGCGTTCTGGAAACACCATATATTTT
15	TRBV9	-	-	TRBJ1-5	CASSVEWGSNQPQHF	TGTGCCAGCAGCGTAGAATGGGGCAGCAATCAGCCCCAGCATTTT
15	TRBV3-1/TRBV3-2	-	-	TRBJ1-2	CASSQDLEGNYGYTF	TGTGCCAGCAGCCAAGACCTGGAGGGTAACTATGGCTACACCTTC
21	TRBV4-2	TRBD2	-	TRBJ2-1	CASTTRSGQGMGTSGNNEQFF	TGTGCCAGCACCACAAGATCGGGACAGGGGATGGGGACTAGCGGGAACAATGAGCAGTTCTTC
16	TRBV19	TRBD2	once	TRBJ2-1	CASSIDPSGRNAEQFF	TGTGCCAGTAGTATAGACCCTAGCGGGAGGAACGCTGAGCAGTTCTTC
15	TRBV14	TRBD1	-	TRBJ2-7	CASSQEQGAAYEQYF	TGTGCCAGCAGCCAAGAGCAGGGGGCGGCCTACGAGCAGTACTTC
15	TRBV6-5	TRBD2	-	TRBJ2-7	CASSDRGSGNYEQYF	TGTGCCAGCAGCGACCGTGGGAGCGGGAACTACGAGCAGTACTTC
14	TRBV14	TRBD2	-	TRBJ2-1	CASSKRGFYNEQFF	TGTGCCAGCAGCAAGCGGGGTTTCTACAATGAGCAGTTCTTC
15	TRBV7-9	TRBD1	-	TRBJ2-3	CASSLDGQGTDTQYF	TGTGCCAGCAGCTTAGACGGACAGGGAACAGATACGCAGTATTTT
15	TRBV2	TRBD1	-	TRBJ2-7	CASSDRRQGGYEQYF	TGTGCCAGCAGTGACAGAAGACAGGGTGGTTACGAGCAGTACTTC
17	TRBV7-6	TRBD2	-	TRBJ2-7	CASSPGLAGGTPYEQYF	TGTGCCAGCAGCCCCGGACTAGCGGGAGGTACTCCCTACGAGCAGTACTTC
16	TRBV2	TRBD2	-	TRBJ2-1	CASKHLETSGNNEQFF	TGTGCCAGCAAACATCTTGAGACTAGCGGGAACAATGAGCAGTTCTTC
14	TRBV11-3	-	few	TRBJ1-2	CASSGGLGARGYTF	TGTGCCAGCAGCGGGGGTCTGGGGGCGCGAGGCTACACCTTC
15	TRBV3-1/TRBV3-2	-	-	TRBJ2-2	CASSPRDRGTGELFF	TGTGCCAGCAGCCCCCGAGACCGGGGCACCGGGGAGCTGTTTTTT
16	TRBV10-3	TRBD1	-	TRBJ1-2	CAIRGQGVAANYGYTF	TGTGCCATCAGAGGACAGGGGGTCGCCGCTAACTATGGCTACACCTTC
12	TRBV11-2	TRBD1	-	TRBJ2-7	CASSPPKGGADF	TGTGCCAGCAGCCCACCCAAAGGGGGCGCGGACTTT
15	TRBV5-8	-	-	TRBJ2-3	CASSFYRDNPDTQYF	TGTGCCAGCAGCTTCTACCGGGACAACCCAGATACGCAGTATTTT
16	TRBV2	-	once	TRBJ1-1	CASSETRDSGNTEAFF	TGTGCCAGCAGTGAAACGCGCGACAGTGGGAACACTGAAGCTTTCTTT
13	TRBV2	-	-	TRBJ2-7	CASSEDYSYEQYF	TGTGCCAGCAGTGAAGACTACTCCTACGAGCAGTACTTC
16	TRBV4-1	TRBD1	once	TRBJ2-7	CASSQGKQGIPYEQYF	TGCGCCAGCAGCCAAGGGAAACAGGGGATTCCTTACGAGCAGTACTTC
17	TRBV21-1	-	-	TRBJ2-3	CASSKALSGRAGDTQYF	TGTGCCAGCAGCAAAGCGCTGAGCGGGAGGGCCGGGGATACGCAGTATTTT
15	TRBV19	-	-	TRBJ2-5	CASSSESRFGETQYF	TGTGCCAGTAGTAGCGAGTCTCGGTTCGGAGAGACCCAGTACTTC
18	TRBV19	TRBD1	few	TRBJ2-1	CASSIPGQGATRANEQFF	TGTGCCAGTAGTATACCGGGACAGGGGGCCACACGAGCCAATGAGCAGTTCTTC
13	TRBV28	-	-	TRBJ2-1	CASNRGSYNEQFF	TGTGCCAGCAACCGCGGCTCCTACAATGAGCAGTTCTTC
15	TRBV27	TRBD1	-	TRBJ1-6	CASSLSQGTNSPLHF	TGTGCCAGCAGTTTATCACAGGGGACAAATTCACCCCTCCACTTT
15	TRBV5-4	-	-	TRBJ1-2	CASSPRDTLNYGYTF	TGTGCCAGCAGCCCACGGGACACACTCAACTATGGCTACACCTTC
15	TRBV5-1	-	-	TRBJ2-7	CASSAQPEGSYEQYF	TGCGCCAGCAGCGCACAGCCTGAGGGCTCCTACGAGCAGTACTTC
13	TRBV14	TRBD2	-	TRBJ2-2	CASRLGGTGELFF	TGTGCCAGCAGGCTCGGGGGGACCGGGGAGCTGTTTTTT
15	TRBV2	TRBD2	-	TRBJ2-3	CASRGSGPSTDTQYF	TGTGCCAGCAGGGGTAGCGGGCCTAGCACAGATACGCAGTATTTT
14	TRBV4-1	-	-	TRBJ1-5	CASSQATGRQPQHF	TGCGCCAGCAGCCAAGCGACAGGAAGGCAGCCCCAGCATTTT
15	TRBV19	TRBD2	-	TRBJ2-1	CASSLASGPLHEQFF	TGTGCCAGTAGTTTGGCTAGCGGCCCCCTCCATGAGCAGTTCTTC
15	TRBV24-1	TRBD1	-	TRBJ1-5	CATSDRDSWDQPQHF	TGTGCCACCAGTGACCGGGACAGCTGGGATCAGCCCCAGCATTTT
13	TRBV28	-	few	TRBJ2-7	CASSLGRTYEQYF	TGTGCCAGCAGTTTGGGCAGAACCTACGAGCAGTACTTC
18	TRBV19	-	-	TRBJ1-3	CASHSGGVAGNSGNTIYF	TGTGCCAGCCACTCCGGGGGGGTCGCGGGGAACTCTGGAAACACCATATATTTT
13	TRBV10-1	-	once	TRBJ2-2	CASSETETGELFF	TGCGCCAGCAGCGAGACAGAGACCGGGGAGCTGTTTTTT
13	TRBV30	TRBD2	-	TRBJ2-7	CAWRTSGAYEQYF	TGTGCCTGGAGGACTAGCGGAGCCTACGAGCAGTACTTC
14	TRBV27	-	-	TRBJ1-5	CASALRDSNQPQHF	TGTGCCAGCGCACTCAGGGATAGCAATCAGCCCCAGCATTTT
12	TRBV7-9	-	-	TRBJ2-7	CASSSTGYEQYF	TGTGCCAGCAGCTCGACAGGATACGAGCAGTACTTC
16	TRBV4-1	-	-	TRBJ2-1	CASSQRSFGSYNEQFF	TGCGCCAGCAGCCAGAGGTCGTTTGGATCCTACAATGAGCAGTTCTTC
15	TRBV9	TRBD2	-	TRBJ2-1	CASTLRASGNNEQFF	TGTGCCAGCACGCTGCGGGCTAGCGGGAACAATGAGCAGTTCTTC
14	TRBV30	-	few	TRBJ2-4	CACTGTLAKNIQYF	TGTGCCTGTACAGGGACCCTGGCCAAAAACATTCAGTACTTC
14	TRBV7-2	-	-	TRBJ2-7	CASSLRQASYEQYF	TGTGCCAGCAGCCTACGACAGGCTTCCTACGAGCAGTACTTC
16	TRBV5-5	TRBD1	-	TRBJ2-4	CASSSYRGVTKNIQYF	TGTGCCAGCAGCTCATACAGGGGAGTAACCAAAAACATTCAGTACTTC
14	TRBV4-1	TRBD1	-	TRBJ1-6	CASSGGQQDSPLHF	TGCGCCAGCAGCGGGGGACAGCAAGATTCACCCCTCCACTTT
18	TRBV21-1	-	-	TRBJ1-5	CASSKAVQPRGSNQPQHF	TGTGCCAGCAGCAAAGCCGTGCAGCCCCGGGGGAGCAATCAGCCCCAGCATTTT
12	TRBV19	-	-	TRBJ2-7	CASSIGHSEQYF	TGTGCCAGTAGTATCGGTCATTCCGAGCAGTACTTC
11	TRBV11-2	TRBD1	-	TRBJ2-7	CARQQGTEQYF	TGTGCCAGGCAACAGGGGACCGAGCAGTACTTC
15	TRBV7-3	-	-	TRBJ2-3	CASSLSIGAGDTQYF	TGTGCCAGCAGCTTAAGTATTGGGGCCGGAGATACGCAGTATTTT
15	TRBV24-1	TRBD2	-	TRBJ2-7	CATSDFSSGGYEQYF	TGTGCCACCAGTGATTTTTCTAGCGGGGGCTACGAGCAGTACTTC
16	TRBV9	TRBD2	-	TRBJ2-3	CASSVFSGILTDTQYF	TGTGCCAGCAGCGTCTTTAGCGGGATCCTCACAGATACGCAGTATTTT
13	TRBV6-5	-	once	TRBJ1-5	CASVESSNQPQHF	TGTGCCAGCGTGGAGAGTAGCAATCAGCCCCAGCATTTT
17	TRBV7-3	-	-	TRBJ2-6	CASSLKSRRTGANVLTF	TGTGCCAGCAGCTTAAAATCGCGAAGAACTGGGGCCAACGTCCTGACTTTC